This T cell receptor beta chain comes out of a study of T cell repertoires in cytomegalovirus infection. The V gene's germline CDR1 is MDHEN and CDR2 SYDVKM. V gave up 5 bases and J gave up 7 bases, with 15 bases separating them. CDR3 length: 14 residues. TCRdb re-analysed the reads in MiXCR, keeping a single row per CDR3 protein. The data hold about 700,000 distinct CDR3 sequences, with roughly a third observed a single time. To note about this clonotype: Its specificity is unknown.

The specimen was cultured PBMCs, collected from culture after CMV antigen stimulation. The receptor was isolated from a human donor in good health (CMV status not recorded). Some clones in this sample may be carry-over from other donors' samples. The chain couples TRBV28 to TRBJ2-1; no definite D call. In DNA, the CDR3 is TGTGCCAGCAGTCCACGTACATCAGCGAATGAGCAGTTCTTC. Translating it yields CASSPRTSANEQFF.